The 9 T cell receptor beta chains below were found in one sample sequenced in a study of blood T cells in healthy people across ages. Next came a second PCR, run for about 7 to 12 cycles, which used a sample-barcoded 5' primer along with a J-beta primer mix. TCRdb reanalysed the 5' RACE reads using MiXCR and keeps one entry per CDR3 protein. This table holds roughly 1,000,000 distinct CDR3 sequences, roughly a quarter found once. Separately, the same data were catalogued under a study of T cells of mothers and their children.

Sequenced sample: blood. All receptors derive from a girl aged 2 to 9 in good health.

This chain connects TRBV7-2 to TRBJ2-1; tentatively, D is TRBD1 (6 bases). Trimming removed 4 bases at V and 6 bases at J, with 16 bases between. This CDR3 contains 15 residues. Germline V gene data show CDR1 as SGHTA and CDR2 as FQGNSA. In DNA form, the CDR3 reads TGTGCCAGCAGCTCCCGGGACATAGGGATCAATGAGCAGTTCTTC. It specifies CASSSRDIGINEQFF.

J is TRBJ2-5 and V is TRBV6-5, with 7 bases matching TRBD1. The V segment lost 5 bases and the J segment 12 bases; nucleotides outside the gene matches: 6. The CDR3 has 11 amino acids. Germline CDR1 reads MNHEY; CDR2 reads SVGAGI. CDR3 DNA: TGTGCCAGCAGTATCGGGACAGAGGAGTACTTC. It is translated as CASSIGTEEYF.

In its sample, this clonotype was seen once. The rearrangement links TRBV20-1 to TRBJ1-2; D uncertain. Between the trimmed V and J ends, which lost 5 bases and 8 bases, there was a span of 18 bases. Germline V gene data show CDR1 as DFQATT and CDR2 as SNEGSKA (reference sequence). The CDR3 spans 13 residues. The CDR3 sequence is CSAGKEADQGYTF. In nucleotides, the CDR3 is TGCAGTGCTGGGAAGGAGGCCGACCAGGGCTACACCTTC.

This clonotype was found a few times. The chain joins TRBV20-1 to TRBJ2-1; D is uncertain. The CDR3 has 10 amino acids. Trimming shortened V by 3 bases and J by 8 bases, and 5 bases separated the two germline ends. Germline-derived CDR1 and CDR2 are DFQATT and SNEGSKA (reference sequence). CDR3 in DNA: TGCAGTGCTAGGCCGTATGAGCAGTTCTTC. It encodes CSARPYEQFF.

The CDR3 protein is CASSVRGVNTEAFF. Written as DNA, the CDR3 is TGTGCCAGCAGTGTTCGAGGGGTGAACACTGAAGCTTTCTTT. The rearrangement links TRBV6-6 to TRBJ1-1; a possible D gene is TRBD1 (5 bases). Per germline, CDR1 MNHNY and CDR2 SVGAGI (reference sequence). The CDR3 loop spans 14 amino acids. The V end lost 5 bases, the J end lost 0 bases, and 10 bases lay between the germline ends.

This clonotype was found a few times. The chain uses TRBV7-2 and TRBJ2-7; no clear D. The CDR3 is 14 amino acids. With 1 base removed from V and 4 bases from J, the gap between germline ends came to 11 bases. The germline V gene has CDR1 SGHTA and CDR2 FQGNSA. As DNA, the CDR3 is TGTGCCAGCAGCTTAGTAGGTTTCCAATACGAGCAGTACTTC. Its translation is CASSLVGFQYEQYF.

This clonotype was seen a few times. CDR3 residues: CASSWGPVSQETQYF. CDR3 nucleotide sequence: TGCGCCAGCAGCTGGGGACCGGTATCACAAGAGACCCAGTACTTC. V gene TRBV5-1 combines with J gene TRBJ2-5; D may correspond to TRBD1 or TRBD2 (5 bases each). In germline, CDR1 is SGHRS, CDR2 YFSETQ. The CDR3 extends over 15 amino acids. V was cut by 3 bases and J by 2 bases, with 14 bases left in between.

In the case of this clonotype: Germline is not matched at one junction end, which may reflect a read error. J is TRBJ2-1 and V is TRBV7-9; 8 bases align to TRBD1. The DNA end is more similar to TRBJ2-7, so the J call may be wrong. The CDR3 is 13 amino acids. The germline V gene has CDR1 SEHNR and CDR2 FQNEAQ (reference sequence). The CDR3 region has the DNA TGTGCCAGCAGTACAGGGGGGTTCTACGGGCAGTACTTC. This translates into CASSTGGFYGQYF.

This clonotype was seen a few times. The chain has TRBV11-1 and TRBJ2-1, with D uncertain. Trimming removed 1 base at V and 8 bases at J, with 6 bases between. This CDR3 has 12 residues. The germline V gene has CDR1 SGHAT and CDR2 FQDESV (reference sequence). The CDR3 protein is CASSLEAYEQFF. CDR3 in DNA: TGTGCCAGCAGCTTAGAGGCTTATGAGCAGTTCTTC.